These 11 T cell receptor beta chains were sequenced from one sample in a study of blood T cell repertoires in COVID-19. Some clones are missing from TCRdb's copy, which holds only in-frame ones; the method was immunoSEQ multiplex PCR. Of about 180,000 clones listed, about 80% were seen once; the top ten hold approximately 15%. Sequences were obtained from PBMCs or T cells enriched from blood (not recorded which). These receptors originate from a man aged 55 to 70 who had been exposed to COVID-19.

V is TRBV6-5 and J is TRBJ1-1; the D is unclear. The CDR3 loop spans 14 amino acids. V lost 10 bases and J lost 0, with 15 bases in between. The germline V gene encodes CDR1 MNHEY and CDR2 SVGAGI. CDR3 DNA sequence: TGTGCCACCGGGATGAGGGTCATGAACACTGAAGCTTTCTTT. This encodes CATGMRVMNTEAFF.

This chain joins TRBV2 and TRBJ2-5, with D unresolved. The CDR3 has 14 residues. Per germline, CDR1 SNHLY and CDR2 FYNNEI. V lost 3 bases to trimming and J lost 5 bases, with 13 bases between them. The CDR3 bases are TGTGCCAGCAGTGAGTCGTCTTTACGGGAGACCCAGTACTTC. It specifies CASSESSLRETQYF.

The rearrangement links TRBV28 to TRBJ1-1, with no clear D. Germline loops: CDR1 MDHEN, CDR2 SYDVKM. The ends were cut back, 2 bases at V and 1 base at J, with 8 bases in the middle. The CDR3 runs 14 residues. The CDR3 DNA sequence: TGTGCCAGCAGTTTAGTCCCCGGGAACACTGAAGCTTTCTTT. Translating gives CASSLVPGNTEAFF. The entire variable domain, with the rest obtained from reference TRBV28 and TRBJ1-1, is as follows: DVKVTQSSRYLVKRTGEKVFLECVQDMDHENMFWYRQDPGLGLRLIYFSYDVKMKEKGDIPEGYSVSREKKERFSLILESASTNQTSMYLCASSLVPGNTEAFFGQGTRLTVV.

The chain is built from TRBV5-6 and TRBJ2-7; 12 bases match TRBD2. The CDR3 spans 16 residues. V lost 5 bases to trimming and J lost 1 base; unmatched junction nucleotides: 7. CDR1 SGHDT and CDR2 YYEEEE come from the germline V gene. CDR3 nucleotide sequence: TGTGCCAGCAGGGGAGGACTAGCGGGACGATCCTACGAGCAGTACTTC. This translates into CASRGGLAGRSYEQYF.

V is TRBV5-1 and J is TRBJ1-4, with 7 bases that match TRBD1. V lost 5 bases to trimming and J lost 8 bases; unmatched junction nucleotides: 12. From germline, CDR1 is SGHRS and CDR2 YFSETQ. CDR3 length: 15 amino acids. CDR3 DNA: TGCGCCAGCAGTCGCCCTGGGACAGCTTCCGAAAAACTGTTTTTT. Its translation is CASSRPGTASEKLFF.

V and J are TRBV5-4 and TRBJ2-7; TRBD2 aligns across 13 bases. Per the germline V gene, CDR1 is SGHNT and CDR2 is YYREEE (reference sequence). The CDR3 is 15 amino acids. V shed 5 bases and J 3 bases; nucleotides not matched to a gene: 5. The CDR3 coding sequence is TGTGCCAGCAGGGCCGGGACTAGCGGGAACTACGAGCAGTACTTC. Amino acids: CASRAGTSGNYEQYF.

The rearrangement joins TRBV5-8 to TRBJ2-5; 7 bases map to TRBD1. Trimming at V came to 4 bases and at J to 4 bases, leaving 10 bases not matched to a gene. The CDR3 is 15 amino acids. Germline-derived CDR1 and CDR2 are SGHTS and YDEGEE. This CDR3 is CASSPRVAGGETQYF. The CDR3 DNA is TGTGCCAGCAGCCCTCGTGTGGCAGGGGGAGAGACCCAGTACTTC.

This chain connects TRBV27 to TRBJ2-1, with TRBD2 matching over 8 bases. Germline CDR1 MNHEY, CDR2 SMNVEV (reference sequence). The CDR3 extends over 15 amino acids. Unmatched junction bases numbered 7, after V lost 2 bases and J lost 7 bases. The CDR3 loop reads CASSLSAGGMNEQFF. CDR3 nucleotide sequence: TGTGCCAGCAGTTTAAGTGCGGGAGGCATGAATGAGCAGTTCTTC.

The chain uses TRBV11-1 and TRBJ1-1; 9 bases are a match to TRBD1. In germline, CDR1 is SGHAT, CDR2 FQDESV (reference sequence). The CDR3 has 15 amino acids. The junction had 5 bases not matched to a gene; V was cut back by 5 bases and J by 1 base. CDR3: CASSPRDRANTEAFF. The CDR3 nucleotides read TGTGCCAGCAGCCCCCGGGACAGGGCGAACACTGAAGCTTTCTTT.

This sequence joins TRBV19 and TRBJ2-2; TRBD2 aligns across 11 bases. The CDR3 totals 15 residues. After removal of 3 bases from V and 5 bases from J, the junction contained 2 bases not matched to a gene. Germline V gene data show CDR1 as LNHDA and CDR2 as SQIVND (reference sequence). In nucleotides, the CDR3 is TGTGCCAGTAGTATCCTAGCGGGGGGTACCGGGGAGCTGTTTTTT. It specifies CASSILAGGTGELFF.

This clone was recorded once. Sequence at one end of the junction differs from germline and may be a read error. The genes are TRBV27 and TRBJ2-7, with TRBD2 matching 12 bases. Germline lookup yields CDR1 MNHEY and CDR2 SMNVEV (reference sequence). CDR3 length: 14 amino acids. CDR3 residues: CASSLVSSGGVKHF. CDR3 nucleotides: TGTGCCAGCAGTTTAGTCTCTAGCGGGGGGGTGAAGCACTTC.